The T cell receptor (beta chain) under discussion was sequenced for a study of T cell repertoires in cytomegalovirus infection. For the study at large: A matching HLA type, together with CMV infection, was signaled by public TCR beta signatures. Regarding the study as a whole: Within the response measured ex vivo, HLA-C-restricted CMV-specific TCR beta clonotypes were dominant. Individuals carrying CMV plus the relevant HLA were identified by cumulative frequency of public TCR beta families.

As to this clonotype: Its cognate antigen is unknown.

The CDR3 is 15 residues long. V was clipped by 4 bases and J by 5 bases; unmatched bases: 3. The germline V gene has CDR1 LGHNA and CDR2 YSLEER. TCRdb ran MiXCR on the reads and lists one entry per CDR3 protein. The table lists roughly 180,000 distinct CDR3 sequences, about a sixth of them singletons, with under 30% in the top ten. What was sequenced was CD8+ T cells from PBMCs. This receptor was taken from a human donor in good health (CMV status not recorded). Some clones in this sample may be carry-over from other donors' samples. This sequence joins TRBV4-3 and TRBJ2-2, with 11 nucleotides matching TRBD1. The CDR3 spells CASSLDRGRTGELFF. CDR3 DNA: TGCGCCAGCAGCCTGGACAGGGGGCGGACCGGGGAGCTGTTTTTT.